One sample yielded the 15 T cell receptor delta chains listed below, sequenced in a study of gamma-delta chains in newborns, infants, children. TCRdb reprocessed the reads using CATT. The data contain approximately 5,400 delta-chain clones, 0.35% to 0.45% of them singletons. The specimen was blood. Receptors were obtained from a child who was a newborn, infant or young child, either healthy, febrile or measles-vaccinated (not recorded which).

In this sample, this clone turned up a few times. The rearrangement joins TRDV2 to TRDJ3, with TRDD3 matching over 9 bases. Germline CDR1 reads GEAIGNYY; CDR2 reads EKD. V was clipped by 3 bases and J by 16 bases; unmatched bases: 21. The CDR3 runs to 18 residues. CDR3 region: CACDVLGETSWDTWQMFF. CDR3 coding DNA: TGTGCCTGTGACGTACTGGGGGAAACCTCCTGGGACACCTGGCAGATGTTTTTC.

By share, this clone ranks as medium-sized. This could be a read error, since a much larger clone is one nucleotide away. The chain joins TRDV2 to TRDJ2, with TRDD3 matching 7 bases. Losses at the gene ends were 0 bases for V and 4 bases for J; bases not matched to a gene: 1. The germline CDR1 and CDR2 sequences are GEAIGNYY and EKD. CDR3 length equals 14 residues. CDR3: CACDTWGKTAQLFF. CDR3 in DNA: TGTGCCTGTGACACCTGGGGGAAGACAGCACAACTCTTCTTT.

Remarks on this clone: The listed TCRdb protein conflicts with the DNA translation at residue 12, and the protein shown is translated directly from the DNA. This chain joins TRDV3 and TRDJ4; 10 bases are shared with TRDD3. Germline CDR1 TVYSNPD, CDR2 GDNSRS (reference sequence). The CDR3 extends over 14 amino acids. CDR3 sequence (DNA): TGTGCCTTTAGCTACTGGGGGATGGCCAGACCCCCGATCTTT. It specifies CAFSYWGMARPPIF.

On this clone: This likely reflects a read error, since a far larger clone is one base away. Other DNA sequences in the sample encode the same CDR3. The CDR3 here is CACDTGGSSWDTRQMFF. The CDR3 DNA sequence: TGTGCCTGTGACACCGGGGGCTCATCCTGGGACACCCGGCAGATGTTTTTC. The chain uses TRDV2 and TRDJ3, with D tentatively TRDD3 (5 bases). In germline, CDR1 is GEAIGNYY, CDR2 EKD. The CDR3 is 17 amino acids.

As concerns this clone: With a far larger clone one base away, a read error is the likely cause. In the same sample, other DNA sequences code for this CDR3. The chain uses TRDV2 and TRDJ1, with TRDD3 matching over 12 bases. Germline-derived CDR1 and CDR2 are GEAIGNYY and EKD. The CDR3 is 14 residues long. The trim removed 0 bases at V and 8 bases at J, leaving 3 bases unmatched. The CDR3 nucleotides read TGTGCCTGTGACACCGCTGGGGGATACGACAAACTCATCTTT. Translation gives CACDTAGGYDKLIF.

This clone has a handful of counts. A far bigger clonotype differs at one base, so this is likely a read error. Written as DNA, the CDR3 is TGTGCCTGTGACGTACTGGGGGATACGACAGCACAACTCTTCTTT. This encodes CACDVLGDTTAQLFF. The chain has TRDV2 and TRDJ2; 12 positions agree with TRDD3. Germline V gene sequence: CDR1 GEAIGNYY, CDR2 EKD. CDR3 length equals 15 residues. V was pared by 3 bases and J by 4 bases, with 2 bases of the junction left unmatched.

The table lists this clone with a few counts. TCRdb's protein, taken from a much larger clone, differs from this DNA's translation at residue 6, likely owing to a read error; the protein displayed comes from the DNA. CDR3 region: CACDVPGESSWDTRQMFF. For the CDR3, the DNA is TGTGCCTGTGACGTACCGGGGGAGAGCTCCTGGGACACCCGACAGATGTTTTTC. The chain joins TRDV2 to TRDJ3; TRDD3 is a possible D gene (6 bases). Trimming took 3 bases from V and 0 from J, leaving 14 bases between them. Germline V gene lookup returns CDR1 GEAIGNYY and CDR2 EKD. The CDR3 consists of 18 residues.

To note about this clone: TCRdb shows a much larger clone's protein in place of this DNA's translation, and the two differ at residue 8, likely through a read error; the protein shown is translated from the DNA. The genes are TRDV2 and TRDJ3, with D unclear. Germline V gene lookup returns CDR1 GEAIGNYY and CDR2 EKD. With 3 bases removed from V and 0 bases from J, the gap between germline ends came to 11 bases. The CDR3 runs 17 residues. CDR3 sequence reads: CACDGLAYSWDTRQMFF. In DNA, the CDR3 is TGTGCCTGTGACGGGCTGGCCTACTCCTGGGACACCCGACAGATGTTTTTC.

This clone was detected a few times. Given a much more abundant clone one base away, this may be a read error. This chain connects TRDV2 to TRDJ3, with 13 bases lining up with TRDD3. Germline V CDR1 and CDR2: GEAIGNYY, EKD. The CDR3 consists of 21 residues. The CDR3 here is CACDKVLGDTLSSWDARQMFF. CDR3 in DNA: TGTGCCTGTGACAAAGTACTGGGGGATACGCTAAGCTCCTGGGACGCCCGACAGATGTTTTTC.

This CDR3 is CACDSAGRYGSWDTRQMFF. The CDR3 nucleotides are TGTGCCTGCGACTCCGCTGGGAGATACGGGTCCTGGGACACCCGACAGATGTTTTTC. The chain has TRDV2 and TRDJ3; possible D gene TRDD3, 6 bases. V was clipped by 7 bases and J by 1 base, with 22 bases between them. CDR3 length: 19 residues. CDR1 and CDR2 from the germline V gene are GEAIGNYY and EKD.

This clone was recorded a few times. This DNA's translation and the protein TCRdb lists, from a much larger clone, do not match at residue 9, likely due to a read error; the protein shown is translated from the DNA. The V gene is TRDV2, the J gene TRDJ3, with 7 bases identical to TRDD3. V shed 3 bases and J 1 base; nucleotides not matched to a gene: 5. CDR3 length: 17 amino acids. CDR1 GEAIGNYY and CDR2 EKD come from the germline V gene. Written as DNA, the CDR3 is TGTGCCTGTGACGTACTGGGGATATCCTGGGACACCCGACAGATGTTTTTC. It encodes CACDVLGISWDTRQMFF.

Points on this clone: One base away lies a much larger clone, so this may be a sequencing read error. Other DNA sequences in this sample translate to the same CDR3. V gene TRDV2 combines with J gene TRDJ3; 11 bases agree with TRDD3. Germline loops: CDR1 GEAIGNYY, CDR2 EKD. This CDR3 is built from 22 residues. V gave up 0 bases and J gave up 0 bases; unmatched junction bases: 12. CDR3 DNA: TGTGCCTGTGACACCGTTATGGGGGATACGACCTTGAGCTCCTGGGACACCCGACAGATGTTTTTC. This gives the protein CACDTVMGDTTLSSWDTRQMFF.

This clone is labeled as medium-sized. The chain uses TRDV2 and TRDJ3, with 8 bases that match TRDD3. V shed 0 bases and J 0 bases; nucleotides not matched to a gene: 6. The CDR3 loop spans 19 amino acids. The germline CDR1 and CDR2 sequences are GEAIGNYY and EKD. The CDR3: CACDTLLGASSWDTRQMFF. For the CDR3, the DNA is TGTGCCTGTGACACCCTACTGGGGGCCAGCTCCTGGGACACCCGACAGATGTTTTTC.

For this clone: The mismatch at residue 11 between this DNA's translation and the TCRdb protein of a much larger clone likely reflects a read error; the protein shown is translated from the DNA. J is TRDJ1 and V is TRDV2; 9 bases are shared with TRDD3. Per the germline V gene, CDR1 is GEAIGNYY and CDR2 is EKD. V lost 0 bases, J lost 4 bases, and 11 bases stayed unmatched. This CDR3 is built from 17 residues. The CDR3, as DNA: TGTGCCTGTGACACCGTTTCGGGGATACGGGATGGCGATAAACTCATCTTT. Protein sequence: CACDTVSGIRDGDKLIF.

This clone was observed a handful of times. Since a much larger clone is just one base distant, this may be a read error. This chain joins TRDV2 and TRDJ3; 13 bases fit TRDD3. CDR3 length: 20 amino acids. Germline-derived CDR1 and CDR2 are GEAIGNYY and EKD. The CDR3 DNA sequence: TGTGCCTGTGACACTCTTACTGGGGGATACGGGTCCTGGGACACCCAACAGATGTTTTTC. Translated: CACDTLTGGYGSWDTQQMFF.